A selection of T cell receptor beta chains follows, all from one sample in a study of blood T cell repertoires in COVID-19. Data came from immunoSEQ multiplex PCR; TCRdb stores just in-frame clones and leaves some out. The profile covers around 75,000 clones, with around 80% appearing a single time and roughly 13% taken by the ten largest. The source material was peripheral blood. These receptors were taken from a man aged 50-59 years with COVID-19, enrolled during active disease. CDR3s include the opening cysteine and the closing phenylalanine or tryptophan. The D gene is left open where the match is weak. Only some rows state a clone size, as once, few, many or a class for expanded clones.

.,TRBV13,.,TRBJ2-1,CASSSRDNNEQFF,TGTGCCAGCAGCTCCAGGGACAACAATGAGCAGTTCTTC
TRBD1,TRBV28,.,TRBJ1-2,CASSGHRGGYTF,TGTGCCAGCAGTGGCCACAGGGGCGGCTACACCTTC
TRBD1,TRBV9,.,TRBJ1-3,CASSPSGQGSGNTIYF,TGTGCCAGCAGCCCATCTGGACAGGGCTCTGGAAACACCATATATTTT
.,TRBV7-8,.,TRBJ1-5,CASSWGTDNQPQHF,TGTGCCAGCAGCTGGGGGACTGATAATCAGCCCCAGCATTTT
.,TRBV28,.,TRBJ1-2,CASSKQGYGYTF,TGTGCCAGCAGTAAACAGGGTTATGGCTACACCTTC
TRBD2,TRBV6-2/TRBV6-3,.,TRBJ2-1,CASSYSRTSGSRDEQFF,TGTGCCAGCAGTTACTCCCGGACTAGCGGGAGTCGGGATGAGCAGTTCTTC
TRBD2,TRBV28,.,TRBJ2-3,CASSLDGVAGASTDTQYF,TGTGCCAGCAGTTTAGACGGGGTAGCGGGTGCTAGCACAGATACGCAGTATTTT
TRBD1,TRBV7-9,.,TRBJ1-1,CASRLGQVATEAFF,TGTGCCAGCAGATTGGGACAGGTGGCCACTGAAGCTTTCTTT
.,TRBV6-1,.,TRBJ2-3,CASSEGYNTQYF,TGTGCCAGCAGTGAAGGGTACAATACGCAGTATTTT
TRBD1,TRBV15,.,TRBJ2-4,CATARDRAAKNIQYF,TGTGCCACCGCTCGGGACAGAGCCGCCAAAAACATTCAGTACTTC
TRBD2,TRBV6-2/TRBV6-3,.,TRBJ2-7,CASSYAGDAYEQYF,TGTGCCAGCAGTTACGCGGGAGACGCCTACGAGCAGTACTTC
.,TRBV20-1,.,TRBJ1-1,CSASRYTEAFF,TGCAGTGCTAGCCGGTACACTGAAGCTTTCTTT
.,TRBV28,.,TRBJ2-4,CASSLIGGNIQYF,TGTGCCAGCAGTTTAATCGGGGGAAACATTCAGTACTTC
TRBD1,TRBV9,.,TRBJ2-7,CASSVSLGDSQQYF,TGTGCCAGCAGCGTTTCCCTCGGGGACAGCCAGCAGTACTTC
TRBD2,TRBV20-1,.,TRBJ2-5,CSASDSGRAEKTQYF,TGCAGTGCTAGTGACAGCGGGAGGGCCGAGAAGACCCAGTACTTC
.,TRBV30,.,TRBJ1-1,CAWSSGRGSNTEAFF,TGTGCCTGGAGTTCCGGGCGGGGTTCAAACACTGAAGCTTTCTTT
TRBD2,TRBV2,.,TRBJ2-7,CASRAGLAGRTVWGYF,TGTGCCAGCAGGGCGGGACTAGCGGGAAGGACTGTGTGGGGGTACTTC
TRBD1,TRBV5-1,.,TRBJ1-2,CASSIGQGAANYGYTF,TGCGCCAGCAGCATCGGACAGGGGGCTGCTAACTATGGCTACACCTTC
TRBD2,TRBV7-7,.,TRBJ2-7,CASSLAGGYEQYF,TGTGCTAGCAGCTTAGCGGGGGGCTACGAGCAGTACTTC
TRBD2,TRBV24-1,.,TRBJ2-1,CATSDSSGSDEQFF,TGTGCCACCAGTGACTCTAGCGGGAGTGATGAGCAGTTCTTC
TRBD2,TRBV29-1,.,TRBJ2-3,CSGVWRTSRTDTQYF,TGCAGCGGGGTGTGGAGGACTAGTCGCACAGATACGCAGTATTTT
TRBD2,TRBV5-1,once,TRBJ2-3,CASSFTTSGRADTQYF,TGCGCCAGCAGCTTCACGACTAGCGGGAGGGCAGATACGCAGTATTTT
TRBD1,TRBV28,.,TRBJ1-2,CASSLVRGRVHGYTF,TGTGCCAGCAGTTTAGTGAGGGGGCGCGTCCATGGCTACACCTTC